This entry lists 4 T cell receptor beta chains sequenced from one sample in a study of T cell responses to AZD1222 COVID-19 vaccine. Produced via immunoSEQ multiplex PCR; TCRdb's table is partial and in-frame only. This table has 90,000 to 150,000 clones, about 88% appearing once. Source: peripheral blood, taken on day 0 of AZD1222 vaccination. Receptors originate from an adult in good health.

The chain has TRBV19 and TRBJ2-1, with TRBD1 as a possible D gene (5 bases). Between the trimmed V and J ends, which lost 3 bases and 1 base, there was a span of 10 bases. Germline V gene sequence: CDR1 LNHDA, CDR2 SQIVND (reference sequence). CDR3 length equals 15 residues. The CDR3 DNA follows: TGTGCCAGTAGTATTCTGAAGGGGTCCTACAATGAGCAGTTCTTC. This sequence encodes CASSILKGSYNEQFF.

The chain recombines TRBV19 with TRBJ2-3; D unclear. Trimming took 5 bases from V and 5 from J, leaving 17 bases between them. The length of the CDR3 is 15 residues. CDR1 and CDR2 (germline): LNHDA, SQIVND (reference sequence). The CDR3 loop reads CASSAEFRKIDTQYF. For the CDR3, the DNA is TGTGCCAGTAGTGCGGAGTTCAGGAAGATAGATACGCAGTATTTT.

The J gene is TRBJ2-5, the V gene TRBV5-1; TRBD1 or TRBD2 may be the D gene (5 bases each). The CDR3 loop spans 14 amino acids. The V and J ends lost 2 bases and 5 bases respectively, with 13 bases between them. Germline values: CDR1 SGHRS, CDR2 YFSETQ. CDR3 sequence reads: CASSFDQGRETQYF. The CDR3 bases are TGCGCCAGCAGCTTCGACCAGGGACGGGAGACCCAGTACTTC.

The chain recombines TRBV24-1 with TRBJ2-7; 8 bases are shared with TRBD1. Germline V lookup: CDR1 KGHDR, CDR2 SFDVKD. V dropped 2 bases and J dropped 2; count of bases not matched to a gene: 7. CDR3 length: 16 residues. CDR3 coding DNA: TGTGCCACCAGTGATTCCGGGACAGGCTTTACCTACGAGCAGTACTTC. This codes for CATSDSGTGFTYEQYF.